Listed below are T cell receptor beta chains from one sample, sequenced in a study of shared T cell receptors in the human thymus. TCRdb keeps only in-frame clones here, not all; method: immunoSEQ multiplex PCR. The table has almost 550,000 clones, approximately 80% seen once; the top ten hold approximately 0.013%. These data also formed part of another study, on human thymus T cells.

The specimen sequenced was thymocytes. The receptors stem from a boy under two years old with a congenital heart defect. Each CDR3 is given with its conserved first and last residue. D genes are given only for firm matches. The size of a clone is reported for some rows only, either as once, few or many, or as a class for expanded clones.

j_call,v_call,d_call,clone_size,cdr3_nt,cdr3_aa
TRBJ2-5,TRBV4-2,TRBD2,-,TGTGCCAGCAGCCAAATGGGACTAGCGGGAGCGGGGAGAGAGACCCAGTACTTC,CASSQMGLAGAGRETQYF
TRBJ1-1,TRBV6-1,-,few,TGTGCCAGCAGTGAAGGGGGTGGGCAGGGGTGGTTGAACACTGAAGCTTTCTTT,CASSEGGGQGWLNTEAFF
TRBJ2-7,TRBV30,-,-,TGTGCCTGGAGTGTACGGGGTCTAGCGAACTACGAGCAGTACTTC,CAWSVRGLANYEQYF
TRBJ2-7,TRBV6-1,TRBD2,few,TGTGCCAGCAGTGAAACGGCGGGGGGGACCTGGGGGGAGCAGTACTTC,CASSETAGGTWGEQYF
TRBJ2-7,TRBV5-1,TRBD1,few,TGCGCCAGCAGCTTGGGTGGGACAGGGCTTAGCGAGCAGTACTTC,CASSLGGTGLSEQYF
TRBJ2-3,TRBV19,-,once,TGTGCCAGTAGATCTCAGGGCACTAGCACAGATACGCAGTATTTT,CASRSQGTSTDTQYF
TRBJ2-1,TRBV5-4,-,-,TGTGCCAGCAGCAGAGTTGGCTACAATGAGCAGTTCTTC,CASSRVGYNEQFF
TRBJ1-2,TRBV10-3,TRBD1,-,TGTGCCATCAGTGAGTTAGGACAGGGGGCTATTGGCTACACCTTC,CAISELGQGAIGYTF
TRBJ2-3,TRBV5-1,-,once,TGCGCCAGCAGCTCGGGCGTTGGACTGGAGTATGATACGCAGTATTTT,CASSSGVGLEYDTQYF
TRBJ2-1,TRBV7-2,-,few,TGTGCCAGCAGCTTAGGGCCGGAGCAGTTCTTC,CASSLGPEQFF
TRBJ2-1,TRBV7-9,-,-,TGTGCCAGCAGCTTAGCCCTAGGTAGCCCAGCCTTCAATGAGCAGTTCTTC,CASSLALGSPAFNEQFF
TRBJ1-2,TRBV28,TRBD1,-,TGTGCCAGCAGTCGGAAGGGACAGGGGCGTCAAAGTGGCTACACCTTC,CASSRKGQGRQSGYTF
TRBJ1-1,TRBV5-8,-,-,TGTGCCAGCATCCCGTGGGAGGGCAGGGCGAACACTGAAGCTTTCTTT,CASIPWEGRANTEAFF
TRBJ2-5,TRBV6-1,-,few,TGTGCCAGCAGTGAACGGGCGGGACCTCAAGGGGCCCAGTACTTC,CASSERAGPQGAQYF
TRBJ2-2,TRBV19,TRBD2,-,TGTGCCAGTAGTCCTTTCGGACTAGCGGGAGGGTACACCGGGGAGCTGTTTTTT,CASSPFGLAGGYTGELFF
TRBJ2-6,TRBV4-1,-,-,TGCGCCAGCAGCCCTATGACTCTGGTAGCCGCTGGCTCTGGGGCCAACGTCCTGACTTTC,CASSPMTLVAAGSGANVLTF
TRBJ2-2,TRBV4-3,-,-,TGCGCCAGCAGCCAAGATGGAGCTCCCGGGGAGCTGTTTTTT,CASSQDGAPGELFF
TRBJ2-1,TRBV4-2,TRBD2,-,TGTGCCAGCAGCCTGGGGACTAGCGGCGGGGATGAGCAGTTCTTC,CASSLGTSGGDEQFF
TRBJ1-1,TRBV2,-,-,TGTGCCAGCAGTCCTGACAGGCCCATAGCTGAAGCTTTCTTT,CASSPDRPIAEAFF
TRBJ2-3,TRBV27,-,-,TGTGCCAGCAGTCCCCCGGCGGTGGCTAGCACAGATACGCAGTATTTT,CASSPPAVASTDTQYF
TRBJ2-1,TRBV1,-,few,TGCACCAGCAGCCCGCCCCCCCAAAGCGGAAACAATGAGCAGTTCTTC,CTSSPPPQSGNNEQFF
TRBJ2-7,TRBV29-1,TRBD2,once,TGCAGCGTCGAACCTTGGGCGGGAGTCAACGAGCAGTACTTC,CSVEPWAGVNEQYF
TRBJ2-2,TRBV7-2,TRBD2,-,TGTGCCAGCAGCAGAGTGGGACTAGCGGATAACACCGGGGAGCTGTTTTTT,CASSRVGLADNTGELFF
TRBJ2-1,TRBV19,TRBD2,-,TGTGCCAGTAGCCCGACTAGCGGGACGAATGAGCAGTTCTTC,CASSPTSGTNEQFF
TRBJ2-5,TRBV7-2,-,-,TGTGCCAGCAGCTTTAAAAGGAGAAAGCTGGAGGGGGAGACCCAGTACTTC,CASSFKRRKLEGETQYF
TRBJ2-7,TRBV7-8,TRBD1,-,TGTGCCAGCAGCTTACCGGGACAGGGGGCGTTCGAGCAGTACTTC,CASSLPGQGAFEQYF
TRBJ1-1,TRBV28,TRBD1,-,TGTGCCAGCAGTTTTGGAAGAAAGGACAGGGGGAACACTGAAGCTTTCTTT,CASSFGRKDRGNTEAFF
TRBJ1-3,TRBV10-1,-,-,TGCGCCAGCATCACTGGACGGGAGCCTCCCTCTGGAAACACCATATATTTT,CASITGREPPSGNTIYF
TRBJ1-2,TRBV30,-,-,TGTGCCTGGAGTGTAACGACACGCAGAAACTATGGCTACACCTTC,CAWSVTTRRNYGYTF
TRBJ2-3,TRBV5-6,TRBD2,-,TGTGCCAGCAGCTTGGTGGGACTAGCGGTCACAGATACGCAGTATTTT,CASSLVGLAVTDTQYF
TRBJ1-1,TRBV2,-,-,TGTGCCAGCAGTGACGCCAGGGACATGAACACTGAAGCTTTCTTT,CASSDARDMNTEAFF
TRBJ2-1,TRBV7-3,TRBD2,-,TGTGCCAGCAGCCTGCAAAACGGACTAGCAGGACCCAGTGAGCAGTTCTTC,CASSLQNGLAGPSEQFF
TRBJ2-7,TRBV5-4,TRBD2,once,TGTGCCAGCAGCTGTGAAGGACTAGCGGTACCCCCCGAGCAGTACTTC,CASSCEGLAVPPEQYF
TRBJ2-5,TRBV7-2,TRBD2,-,TGTGCCAGCAGCTCCCCATCGGGGGAGGGCCAAGAGACCCAGTACTTC,CASSSPSGEGQETQYF
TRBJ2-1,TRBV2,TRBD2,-,TGTGCCAGCAGGATAGCGGGAGGCCCCTACAATGAGCAGTTCTTC,CASRIAGGPYNEQFF
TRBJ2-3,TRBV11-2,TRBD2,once,TGTGCCAGCAGCTTAGGTGGGGCTAGCGGGAGGTCAGATACGCAGTATTTT,CASSLGGASGRSDTQYF
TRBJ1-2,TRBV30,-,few,TGTGCCTGGAGCAGAAGCGGGGGGCTCCCCTATGGCTACACCTTC,CAWSRSGGLPYGYTF
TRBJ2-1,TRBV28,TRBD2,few,TGTGCCAGCAGTCCACTGGGACTAGCGGCCTCTTACAATGAGCAGTTCTTC,CASSPLGLAASYNEQFF
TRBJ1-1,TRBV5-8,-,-,TGTGCCAGCAGGGCCGGGGGGGCTGGGAACACTGAAGCTTTCTTT,CASRAGGAGNTEAFF
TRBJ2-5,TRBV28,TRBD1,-,TGTGCCAGCAGTCACCCTGACAGGGAAGAAGAGACCCAGTACTTC,CASSHPDREEETQYF
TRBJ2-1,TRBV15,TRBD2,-,TGTGCCACCACGACTAGCGGGAGGAGAGAGGATAATGAGCAGTTCTTC,CATTTSGRREDNEQFF